This T cell receptor (beta chain) was identified during a study of OX40 agonist ivuxolimab in advanced cancers. Only in-frame clones appear in the TCRdb table, and some are missing; sequencing was by immunoSEQ multiplex PCR. The data contain tens of thousands of clones, over 80% of them singletons. The CDR3 length is 14 residues. Germline trimming cut 5 bases from V and 3 bases from J; bases unmatched to any gene: 6. In germline, CDR1 is PRHDT, CDR2 FYEKMQ (reference sequence). The material was CD4+ or CD8+ T cells sorted from blood, obtained in a trial of the OX40 agonist ivuxolimab. This chain links TRBV13 with TRBJ2-7; TRBD1 matches 8 bases. The receptor was derived from an adult with an advanced solid tumor such as melanoma, head and neck, liver or kidney cancer. DNA for the CDR3: TGTGCCAGCAGCCCCGGACAGGGAAACTACGAGCAGTACTTC. It is translated as CASSPGQGNYEQYF.